This TCR beta chain was observed in a study of T-cell memory formation after mild COVID-19. The overall study: The study found TCR clusters largely donor specific.

Notes on the study in general: Contracting clones, day 15 to 85, had balanced CD4/CD8, and later expanders favored CD4+.

With regard to this clonotype: The antigen is unknown.

5'RACE, which relied on constant-segment primers, yielded TCR alpha and TCR beta cDNA libraries carrying sample barcodes and UMIs. TCRdb processed the 5' RACE reads anew with MiXCR; each CDR3 protein has one entry. The sample holds 400,000 to 550,000 distinct CDR3 sequences, around 25% seen once. Sequences were obtained from PBMCs or a T cell subset sorted from them (not recorded which). The receptor comes from an adult woman who had mild COVID-19 (a few samples of this study predate the infection). Cell type and time point are not known.

CDR3 protein: CASRRASGGSYEQYF. The CDR3 coding sequence is TGTGCCAGCAGAAGAGCTAGCGGGGGTTCCTACGAGCAGTACTTC. The chain carries TRBV6-5 and TRBJ2-7; 10 bases map to TRBD2. Trimming cost V 6 bases and J 1 base; bases outside gene matches: 6. The germline V gene encodes CDR1 MNHEY and CDR2 SVGAGI. CDR3 length: 15 residues.